This T cell receptor beta chain was documented in a study of breast tumors, draining lymph nodes, adjacent tissues. TCRdb analysed the multiplex PCR reads with MiXCR anew, one entry per CDR3 protein. The data hold 200,000 or so distinct CDR3 sequences, with roughly 31% observed a single time. Axillary draining lymph nodes of breast cancer patients supplied the node samples. This clonotype has at least ten counts. This CDR3 is 14 amino acids long. Germline-derived CDR1 and CDR2 are SNHLY and FYNNEI. V shed 6 bases and J shed 4 bases, with 13 bases lying between them. The clonotype was recovered from a female donor with breast cancer. Some clones in this sample may be carry-over from other donors' samples. Sequenced sample: axillary lymph node tissue. J is TRBJ1-5 and V is TRBV2; D not certain. The CDR3 DNA is TGTGCCAGCAGAGGAGCAGGAGGGAATCAGCCCCAGCATTTT. It translates to CASRGAGGNQPQHF. The full variable domain, completed using reference TRBV2 and TRBJ1-5, is EPEVTQTPSHQVTQMGQEVILRCVPISNHLYFYWYRQILGQKVEFLVSFYNNEISEKSEIFDDQFSVERPDGSNFTLKIRSTKLEDSAMYFCASRGAGGNQPQHFGDGTRLSIL.